Presented here are 14 T cell receptor beta chains from one specimen sequenced in a study of blood T cell repertoires in COVID-19. TCRdb's table, derived via immunoSEQ multiplex PCR, lists solely in-frame clones and lacks some. In the table there are about 140,000 clones, roughly 77% of which are singletons. The sample was peripheral blood. These receptors originate from a man aged 55 to 69 with acute or convalescent COVID-19.

This CDR3 reads CATSVTSGMRDTGELFF. The CDR3, as DNA: TGTGCCACCAGTGTTACTAGCGGAATGAGGGACACCGGGGAGCTGTTTTTT. This rearrangement joins TRBV24-1 to TRBJ2-2; the match to TRBD2 covers 8 bases. The trim removed 5 bases at V and 3 bases at J, leaving 10 bases unmatched. This CDR3 is built from 17 residues. Looked up from germline, CDR1 is KGHDR and CDR2 is SFDVKD.

This clone has only a few counts. This rearrangement joins TRBV6-5 to TRBJ1-4; TRBD1 is a possible D gene (5 bases). V lost 0 bases and J 10 bases, leaving 9 bases between the germline ends. This CDR3 has 13 residues. Germline CDR1 is MNHEY and CDR2 is SVGAGI. The CDR3 here is CASSYSSGGKLFF. Written as DNA, the CDR3 is TGTGCCAGCAGTTACTCGTCGGGGGGAAAACTGTTTTTT.

The V and J genes are TRBV3-1 (or the pseudogene TRBV3-2) and TRBJ2-3; possible D gene TRBD2, 6 bases. The length of the CDR3 is 16 residues. Looked up from germline, CDR1 is LGHDT and CDR2 is YNNKEL (reference sequence). V gave up 1 base and J gave up 4 bases, with 15 bases separating them. CDR3 in amino acids: CASSQGAGGSADTQYF. In DNA, the CDR3 is TGTGCCAGCAGCCAAGGGGCAGGAGGGAGCGCAGATACGCAGTATTTT.

The V gene is TRBV29-1, the J gene TRBJ2-3; 8 bases fit TRBD2. Per the germline V gene, CDR1 is SQVTM and CDR2 is ANQGSEA. The CDR3 consists of 13 residues. V shed 8 bases and J 2 bases; nucleotides not matched to a gene: 6. The CDR3 is CSSIAGYTDTQYF. DNA for the CDR3: TGCAGCTCCATAGCGGGGTACACAGATACGCAGTATTTT.

The V gene is TRBV7-9, the J gene TRBJ1-1; a possible D gene is TRBD1 (5 bases). The CDR3 spans 13 residues. Germline CDR1 SEHNR, CDR2 FQNEAQ (reference sequence). Trimming shortened V by 4 bases and J by 6 bases, and 12 bases separated the two germline ends. The CDR3 loop is CASSSQGWAEAFF. DNA for the CDR3: TGTGCCAGCAGCTCCCAGGGCTGGGCTGAAGCTTTCTTT.

The chain recombines TRBV6-5 with TRBJ2-3, with D possibly being TRBD2 (5 bases). Germline CDR1 reads MNHEY; CDR2 reads SVGAGI. This CDR3 has 15 amino acids. V lost 7 bases to trimming and J lost 0 bases, with 14 bases between them. The CDR3 nucleotides read TGTGCCAGCATACGGACTCAGCTTAGCACAGATACGCAGTATTTT. It is translated as CASIRTQLSTDTQYF.

CDR3 bases: TGTGCCAGTAGTCGGGTTAGCAATCAGCCCCAGCATTTT. Translation: CASSRVSNQPQHF. The V gene is TRBV19, the J gene TRBJ1-5; no firm D call. Germline-derived CDR1 and CDR2 are LNHDA and SQIVND (reference sequence). V was pared by 5 bases and J by 0 bases, with 5 bases between. This CDR3 has 13 residues.

For the CDR3, the DNA is TGTGCCAGCAGTGTCTGGGCCGAAAGCTCCTACAATGAGCAGTTCTTC. It codes for CASSVWAESSYNEQFF. This sequence joins TRBV6-4 and TRBJ2-1; no clear D gene. V gave up 4 bases and J gave up 0 bases, with 13 bases separating them. From germline, CDR1 is MRHNA and CDR2 SNTAGT. The CDR3 consists of 16 residues.

This chain joins TRBV2 and TRBJ2-7; 13 bases align to TRBD2. CDR3 length equals 18 residues. V lost 6 bases and J lost 5; bases outside the gene matches: 16. Germline CDR1 is SNHLY and CDR2 is FYNNEI. The CDR3 nucleotides are TGTGCCAGCAGGTCCGGACAGGGCGGACTAGCGGGAGACCACGAGCAGTACTTC. The encoded protein is CASRSGQGGLAGDHEQYF.

V is TRBV7-9 and J is TRBJ2-7, with TRBD2 matching 8 bases. Trimming cost V 8 bases and J 5 bases; bases outside gene matches: 8. Germline values: CDR1 SEHNR, CDR2 FQNEAQ (reference sequence). The CDR3 has 13 residues. The CDR3 DNA sequence: TGTGCCAGCGCGGGGAGCGGGAGTAACGAGCAGTACTTC. It yields the protein CASAGSGSNEQYF.

The chain recombines TRBV28 with TRBJ2-5, with TRBD1 identical over 8 bases. The trim removed 6 bases at V and 0 bases at J, leaving 9 bases unmatched. Looked up from germline, CDR1 is MDHEN and CDR2 is SYDVKM. The CDR3 sequence is 16 residues long. The CDR3 region has the DNA TGTGCCAGCAGGCTGGGGACAGGTTGGGACCAAGAGACCCAGTACTTC. Translated: CASRLGTGWDQETQYF.

The chain is built from TRBV5-4 and TRBJ2-3, with TRBD2 matching 9 bases. This CDR3 is built from 16 residues. V lost 2 bases to trimming and J lost 1 base; unmatched junction nucleotides: 5. Germline loops: CDR1 SGHNT, CDR2 YYREEE (reference sequence). The CDR3 spells CASSFGGRAGTDTQYF. In DNA form, the CDR3 reads TGTGCCAGCAGCTTTGGCGGGAGGGCGGGCACAGATACGCAGTATTTT.

The chain recombines TRBV29-1 with TRBJ1-2; D is ambiguous. The CDR3 sequence is 11 residues long. CDR1 is SQVTM, CDR2 ANQGSEA, per germline. The V and J ends lost 2 bases and 5 bases respectively, with 6 bases between them. The CDR3 coding sequence is TGCAGCGTTGAAAGAGGATATGGCTACACCTTC. The encoded protein is CSVERGYGYTF.

The rearrangement joins TRBV5-6 to TRBJ2-3, with TRBD2 identical over 13 bases. This CDR3 region has 18 residues. CDR1 is SGHDT and CDR2 is YYEEEE in the germline V gene. The junction had 10 bases not matched to a gene; V was cut back by 4 bases and J by 2 bases. As DNA, the CDR3 is TGTGCCAGCAGCCACACTAGCGGGAGGGCCGGTTCCACAGATACGCAGTATTTT. Translating gives CASSHTSGRAGSTDTQYF.